This T cell receptor beta chain emerged from a study of blood T cells in healthy people across ages. The study, taken as a whole, reports: In older individuals, TCR beta diversity per million T cells was lower, falling roughly linearly with age.

Ten or more counts support this clonotype. What it binds is unknown. A sample-barcoded 5' primer and a J-beta primer mix were used in a second PCR of about 7 to 12 cycles. TCRdb re-called the 5' RACE reads through MiXCR, storing one row per CDR3 protein. This sample has hundreds of thousands of distinct CDR3 sequences, with more than 40% found just once. The clonotype was recovered from a man aged 55 to 69 in good health. Material for sequencing was blood.

CDR3 in amino acids: CSVEDRVGYRSPQHF. The CDR3 DNA sequence: TGCAGCGTTGAAGATCGGGTCGGTTATAGGTCGCCCCAGCATTTT. The J gene is TRBJ1-5, the V gene TRBV29-1; D unresolved. Germline V gives CDR1 SQVTM, CDR2 ANQGSEA. Deletions cut 0 bases from V and 9 bases from J, with 18 bases between. The CDR3 covers 15 residues.